This TCR beta chain was profiled in a study of blood T cell repertoires in COVID-19. Study-level information: Samples taken during acute and convalescent COVID-19 were collected in the United States, Italy and Spain.

Profiled with immunoSEQ multiplex PCR; TCRdb holds only in-frame clones, not every one. This sample has some 160,000 clones, with around 90% found just once. The TCR comes from a man younger than 30 with COVID-19, enrolled during active disease. Sample: peripheral blood.

This CDR3 reads CSVGLGSSYEQYF. DNA for the CDR3: TGCAGCGTTGGACTAGGTAGCTCCTACGAGCAGTACTTC. The chain recombines TRBV29-1 with TRBJ2-7, with D perhaps matching TRBD2 (6 bases). The CDR3 has 13 residues. Per germline, CDR1 SQVTM and CDR2 ANQGSEA. Trimming removed 4 bases at V and 0 bases at J, with 10 bases between.